The 31 T cell receptor beta chains reported below all come from one sample, sequenced in a study of blood T cell repertoires in COVID-19 (dated by TCRdb to about 2020). Receptors were amplified or captured by the immunoSEQ multiplex PCR assay. What TCRdb holds here is the immuneACCESS table cut down to in-frame rearrangements. Part of the clones is not present; checked against another copy, under half of the missing clones reflect an unresolved V gene, and the others are unexplained. The sample contains 180,000 or so clones, roughly nine tenths of them found a single time. The ten most abundant clones make up about 0.98% of the sample. The specimen sequenced was peripheral blood. The receptors here all came from a man aged 18-30 years with acute or convalescent COVID-19.

This clone came up once. The rearrangement joins TRBV11-2 to TRBJ2-1; D is perhaps TRBD2 (6 bases). CDR3 length equals 15 residues. CDR1 SGHAT and CDR2 FQNNGV come from the germline V gene. Between the trimmed V and J ends, which lost 5 bases and 7 bases, there was a span of 18 bases. The CDR3 region is CASSHPLGGGNEQFF. The CDR3 DNA is TGTGCCAGCAGCCACCCGCTGGGGGGTGGGAATGAGCAGTTCTTC.

CDR3: CASSFDVAGFEAFF. CDR3 DNA sequence: TGCGCCAGCAGCTTCGACGTAGCAGGGTTTGAAGCTTTCTTT. V gene TRBV5-1 combines with J gene TRBJ1-1, with TRBD1 as a possible D gene (5 bases). This CDR3 has 14 residues. The V end was cut by 2 bases, the J end by 7 bases, with 15 bases between. From germline, CDR1 is SGHRS and CDR2 YFSETQ.

The chain joins TRBV30 to TRBJ2-7; possibly TRBD1 for D (5 bases). Germline V gene sequence: CDR1 GTSNPN, CDR2 SVGIG (reference sequence). Trimming took off 2 bases at V and 12 bases at J, with 20 bases between the two ends. This CDR3 is 13 amino acids long. The CDR3 sequence: CAWSPPWQGRLYV. The CDR3 coding sequence is TGTGCCTGGAGTCCCCCCTGGCAGGGCCGACTGTACGTC.

This clone has more than one count but fewer than ten. The V and J genes are TRBV20-1 and TRBJ2-1; D gene ambiguous. Germline loops: CDR1 DFQATT, CDR2 SNEGSKA (reference sequence). There are 11 residues in the CDR3. Trimming left V 3 bases short and J 9 bases short, with 9 bases between. The CDR3 coding sequence is TGCAGTGCTAGGGATCTAGTTGAGCAGTTCTTC. It encodes CSARDLVEQFF.

The chain joins TRBV4-1 to TRBJ1-3; no clear D gene. Looked up from germline, CDR1 is MGHRA and CDR2 is YSYEKL. The CDR3 is made up of 17 amino acids. V was pared by 0 bases and J by 0 bases, with 12 bases between. CDR3 nucleotides: TGCGCCAGCAGCCAAGAACGAATAGATTTCTCTGGAAACACCATATATTTT. Translation: CASSQERIDFSGNTIYF.

V usage is TRBV7-9 and J usage is TRBJ1-2, with 7 bases identical to TRBD1. The CDR3 length is 15 residues. The J segment lost 2 bases and the V segment lost 5 bases, leaving 8 bases of the junction unmatched. CDR1 SEHNR and CDR2 FQNEAQ come from the germline V gene (reference sequence). CDR3 loop: CASSKWTGDNYGYTF. The CDR3 DNA reads TGTGCCAGCAGCAAGTGGACAGGAGACAACTATGGCTACACCTTC.

The V call is TRBV2, the J call TRBJ2-3, with D maybe TRBD1 (6 bases). V was pared by 4 bases and J by 2 bases, with 10 bases between. The CDR3 has 14 residues. Germline V CDR1 and CDR2: SNHLY, FYNNEI. CDR3 protein: CASSVWDNTDTQYF. CDR3 bases: TGTGCCAGCAGTGTCTGGGACAACACAGATACGCAGTATTTT. Combining the CDR3 with reference TRBV2 and TRBJ2-3 gives the whole variable domain EPEVTQTPSHQVTQMGQEVILRCVPISNHLYFYWYRQILGQKVEFLVSFYNNEISEKSEIFDDQFSVERPDGSNFTLKIRSTKLEDSAMYFCASSVWDNTDTQYFGPGTRLTVL.

This clone was observed a single time. V is TRBV12-3 or TRBV12-4 and J is TRBJ2-2; D ambiguous. This CDR3 is 13 amino acids long. V lost 8 bases and J 1 base, leaving 8 bases between the germline ends. The CDR3 nucleotides read TGTGCCAGCCTTGGAGAGAACACCGGGGAGCTGTTTTTT. Translating gives CASLGENTGELFF.

The V gene is TRBV6-7, the J gene TRBJ1-1, with D possibly TRBD1 on 6 matching bases. TRBV6-7 has ORF status, its function being uncertain. Between the trimmed V and J ends, which lost 2 bases and 1 base, there was a span of 8 bases. This CDR3 has 14 amino acids. The chain's CDR3 is CASSYGQKNTEAFF. CDR3 nucleotides: TGTGCCAGCAGTTACGGACAGAAGAACACTGAAGCTTTCTTT.

The chain has TRBV5-1 and TRBJ1-1; a weak D match, TRBD1 (5 bases). Per germline, CDR1 SGHRS and CDR2 YFSETQ. The CDR3 spans 13 residues. V lost 6 bases and J 0 bases, leaving 9 bases between the germline ends. In DNA form, the CDR3 reads TGCGCCAGCATGGAGGGGATGAACACTGAAGCTTTCTTT. It yields the protein CASMEGMNTEAFF. The full variable domain, in which reference TRBV5-1 and TRBJ1-1 provide the parts outside the CDR3, is KAGVTQTPRYLIKTRGQQVTLSCSPISGHRSVSWYQQTPGQGLQFLFEYFSETQRNKGNFPGRFSGRQFSNSRSEMNVSTLELGDSALYLCASMEGMNTEAFFGQGTRLTVV.

As to this clone: Additional DNA sequences in this sample encode the identical CDR3. The V and J genes are TRBV18 and TRBJ1-2; 8 bases line up with TRBD1. V trimming: 3 bases; J trimming: 1 base; junction bases outside the gene matches: 4. In germline, CDR1 is KGHSH, CDR2 LQKENI. The CDR3 runs to 15 residues. The CDR3 here is CASSPGTGVNYGYTF. The CDR3 nucleotides are TGTGCCAGCTCACCGGGGACAGGAGTTAACTATGGCTACACCTTC.

The chain combines TRBV4-2 with TRBJ1-1; D ambiguous. This CDR3 has 15 amino acids. Germline assignment: CDR1 LGHNA and CDR2 YNFKEQ. The V end was cut by 1 base, the J end by 9 bases, with 18 bases between. CDR3 residues: CASSQVETGGLKAFF. The CDR3 DNA sequence: TGTGCCAGCAGCCAAGTTGAAACGGGTGGCTTGAAAGCTTTCTTT.

This rearrangement joins TRBV27 to TRBJ1-6; 7 nucleotides line up with TRBD1. This CDR3 is built from 14 residues. CDR1 is MNHEY and CDR2 is SMNVEV in the germline V gene (reference sequence). After removal of 0 bases from V and 9 bases from J, the junction contained 2 bases not matched to a gene. DNA for the CDR3: TGTGCCAGCAGTTTATCCGGGACAGTTTCACCCCTCCACTTT. As protein: CASSLSGTVSPLHF.

The CDR3 DNA sequence: TGCGCCAGCAGCTTGGGGGACAGGGGAGGGACTGAAGCTTTCTTT. This translates into CASSLGDRGGTEAFF. The rearrangement uses TRBV5-1 and TRBJ1-1; 10 bases map to TRBD1. The V and J ends lost 0 bases and 5 bases, in that order; junction bases with no gene match: 4. This CDR3 contains 15 residues. The germline gives CDR1 SGHRS, CDR2 YFSETQ.

This chain uses TRBV11-2 with TRBJ2-3; 9 nucleotides match TRBD1. This CDR3 region has 15 residues. Germline V gene data show CDR1 as SGHAT and CDR2 as FQNNGV. V was pared by 5 bases and J by 3 bases, with 6 bases of the junction left unmatched. The CDR3 is CASSDWTGVTDTQYF. The DNA of the CDR3 is TGTGCCAGCAGCGATTGGACAGGGGTAACAGATACGCAGTATTTT.

The CDR3 spells CASSLGPGQGLNQPQHF. DNA for the CDR3: TGTGCCAGCAGCTTGGGACCGGGACAGGGTCTCAATCAGCCCCAGCATTTT. The chain has TRBV5-5 and TRBJ1-5; TRBD1 matches at 9 bases. V shed 0 bases and J 3 bases; nucleotides not matched to a gene: 7. The CDR3 totals 17 residues. CDR1 and CDR2 from the germline V gene are SGHKS and YYEKEE (reference sequence).

The chain employs TRBV10-3 and TRBJ1-4, with D tentatively TRBD1 (6 bases). Germline V CDR1 and CDR2: ENHRY, SYGVKD. This CDR3 has 14 amino acids. Trimming pared 6 bases from V and 7 bases from J, leaving 15 bases between. The CDR3 sequence: CAISKSPGVEKLFF. CDR3 nucleotide sequence: TGTGCCATCAGCAAGAGTCCAGGGGTTGAAAAACTGTTTTTT.

The chain uses TRBV5-1 and TRBJ2-1; D possibly corresponds to TRBD2 (5 bases). With 4 bases removed from V and 6 bases from J, the gap between germline ends came to 17 bases. Germline-derived CDR1 and CDR2 are SGHRS and YFSETQ. This CDR3 spans 15 amino acids. CDR3 protein: CASSPEAASTNEQFF. CDR3 nucleotide sequence: TGCGCCAGCAGCCCCGAAGCGGCCTCCACCAATGAGCAGTTCTTC.

This chain's CDR3 is CAWRGTGVSPLHF. DNA of the CDR3: TGTGCCTGGAGGGGGACAGGGGTTTCACCCCTCCACTTT. This chain connects TRBV30 to TRBJ1-6; TRBD1 matches at 10 bases. After removal of 3 bases from V and 9 bases from J, the junction contained 2 bases not matched to a gene. Looked up from germline, CDR1 is GTSNPN and CDR2 is SVGIG (reference sequence). The CDR3 has 13 residues.

The genes are TRBV18 and TRBJ1-2; TRBD1 is a possible D gene (5 bases). The CDR3 is made up of 13 amino acids. V lost 5 bases and J 7 bases, leaving 14 bases between the germline ends. Germline V lookup: CDR1 KGHSH, CDR2 LQKENI. The CDR3 DNA reads as TGTGCCAGCTCAGATCAGGGAGGGCGTGGCTACACCTTC. Its translation: CASSDQGGRGYTF. Complete variable domain (other parts from reference TRBV18 and TRBJ1-2): NAGVMQNPRHLVRRRGQEARLRCSPMKGHSHVYWYRQLPEEGLKFMVYLQKENIIDESGMPKERFSAEFPKEGPSILRIQQVVRGDSAAYFCASSDQGGRGYTFGSGTRLTVV.

The chain joins TRBV6-6 to TRBJ2-5; a weak D match, TRBD1 (5 bases). Germline V gene lookup returns CDR1 MNHNY and CDR2 SVGAGI (reference sequence). The ends were cut back, 4 bases at V and 5 bases at J, with 14 bases in the middle. This CDR3 is 14 amino acids long. DNA of the CDR3: TGTGCCAGCAGTTCCAGACAGCCACCTGAGACCCAGTACTTC. Amino acid sequence: CASSSRQPPETQYF.

This chain uses TRBV21-1 with TRBJ2-3; the DNA was not compared with TRBD2, the D call given in the table. TRBV21-1 is a pseudogene segment. CDR3 length equals 17 residues. CDR3 nucleotides: TGTGCCAGCAGCGCCACCCCAGCGGGGGCCCCCACAGATACGCAGTATTTT. It yields the protein CASSATPAGAPTDTQYF.

In its sample, this clone was seen once. The CDR3 region has the DNA TGTGCCAGCAGCGTAGGGCTAGCAAATGAGCAGTTCTTC. The encoded protein is CASSVGLANEQFF. The chain is built from TRBV9 and TRBJ2-1; D is perhaps TRBD2 (5 bases). Trimming removed 0 bases at V and 7 bases at J, with 8 bases between. Germline V gene sequence: CDR1 SGDLS, CDR2 YYNGEE. The CDR3 covers 13 residues.

Here the CDR3 DNA reads TGCGCCAGCAGCCAAGCTGGACAGGGGTTCGGGAACACTGAAGCTTTCTTT. Encoded protein: CASSQAGQGFGNTEAFF. V gene TRBV4-1 combines with J gene TRBJ1-1; 9 bases are shared with TRBD1. Trimming at V came to 1 base and at J to 1 base, leaving 7 bases not matched to a gene. The CDR3 totals 17 residues. Germline CDR1 MGHRA, CDR2 YSYEKL.

Only a few counts were recorded for this clone. The rearrangement joins TRBV10-3 to TRBJ1-2, with TRBD1 matching 9 bases. V shed 5 bases, J shed 4 bases, and the junction held 5 bases outside the gene matches. From germline, CDR1 is ENHRY and CDR2 SYGVKD. The CDR3 sequence is 14 residues long. The CDR3 nucleotides read TGTGCCATCAGTACCGGGACAGGGAGCTATGGCTACACCTTC. Translated: CAISTGTGSYGYTF.

The chain carries TRBV11-2 and TRBJ2-7; 14 bases line up with TRBD2. Germline-derived CDR1 and CDR2 are SGHAT and FQNNGV. Trimming took 1 base from V and 7 from J; bases not matched to a gene: 9. The CDR3 runs to 17 residues. Written as DNA, the CDR3 is TGTGCCAGCAGCTTAGGGACTAGCGGGGGGACCATTCTGGAGCAGTACTTC. Translating it yields CASSLGTSGGTILEQYF. The entire variable domain, with the rest obtained from reference TRBV11-2 and TRBJ2-7, is as follows: EAGVAQSPRYKIIEKRQSVAFWCNPISGHATLYWYQQILGQGPKLLIQFQNNGVVDDSQLPKDRFSAERLKGVDSTLKIQPAKLEDSAVYLCASSLGTSGGTILEQYFGPGTRLTVT.

The chain links TRBV2 to TRBJ1-1; 8 bases agree with TRBD1. The CDR3 loop spans 14 amino acids. Germline CDR1 reads SNHLY; CDR2 reads FYNNEI. V was clipped by 7 bases and J by 5 bases; unmatched bases: 9. CDR3 DNA sequence: TGTGCCAGCACCAAAATGGACAGGGCAACTGAAGCTTTCTTT. It encodes CASTKMDRATEAFF.

The V and J genes are TRBV6-5 and TRBJ1-2; D is undetermined. Trimming shortened V by 5 bases and J by 4 bases, and 11 bases separated the two germline ends. CDR3 length: 13 residues. Per the germline V gene, CDR1 is MNHEY and CDR2 is SVGAGI. This CDR3 is CASSPLESYGYTF. Written as DNA, the CDR3 is TGTGCCAGCAGTCCGCTGGAGTCCTATGGCTACACCTTC.

CDR3 in DNA: TGTGCCAGCAGCTTGACAGGGGTTCAGCCCCAGCATTTT. Translating gives CASSLTGVQPQHF. The V gene is TRBV7-2, the J gene TRBJ1-5; 8 nucleotides align to TRBD1. V was pared by 3 bases and J by 6 bases, with 1 base of the junction left unmatched. There are 13 residues in the CDR3. The V gene's germline CDR1 is SGHTA and CDR2 FQGNSA.

The chain has TRBV27 and TRBJ2-7; 7 bases map to TRBD1. This CDR3 contains 15 residues. The germline V gene encodes CDR1 MNHEY and CDR2 SMNVEV (reference sequence). V trimming: 5 bases; J trimming: 2 bases; junction bases outside the gene matches: 9. The CDR3 DNA reads as TGTGCCAGCAGTACTGGGACAGATACTACCTACGAGCAGTACGTC. Its translation is CASSTGTDTTYEQYV.

The V call is TRBV5-5, the J call TRBJ1-2, with TRBD1 matching 7 bases. The V segment lost 7 bases and the J segment 4 bases; nucleotides outside the gene matches: 10. This CDR3 is 14 amino acids long. Looked up from germline, CDR1 is SGHKS and CDR2 is YYEKEE (reference sequence). The CDR3: CASALRDRAYGYTF. As DNA, the CDR3 is TGTGCCAGCGCCCTTCGGGACAGAGCCTATGGCTACACCTTC.